This TCR beta chain was identified during a study of identical twins. This clonotype was seen more than once but under ten times. Its antigen remains unidentified. The study's findings and limits: Potential partial confounding of zero-insertion analyses by invariant MAIT and iNKT cells was noted. Models underestimated TCR alpha sharing (out-of-frame) in monozygotic twins. Beta clonotypes that were abundant in cord blood contained fewer insertions, a pattern absent from memory repertoires.

A universal primer binding site was introduced by template switching. The final cDNA contained unique molecular identifiers. TCRdb re-called the 5' RACE reads with MiXCR, one entry per CDR3 protein. Of more than 1.5 million distinct CDR3 sequences listed, roughly a third are singletons. The clonotype was recovered from a newborn girl in good health. The sample consisted of cord blood.

The CDR3, as DNA: TGTGCCAGCAGACTACCTGGCGGGGGCGGTGAGCAGTTCTTC. Its translation: CASRLPGGGGEQFF. This sequence joins TRBV11-1 and TRBJ2-1; D might be TRBD2 (7 bases). CDR3 length: 14 residues. Germline V gene data show CDR1 as SGHAT and CDR2 as FQDESV (reference sequence). Trimming cost V 6 bases and J 9 bases, with 18 bases left between them.